This is a list of T cell receptor beta chains from one sample in a study of blood T cell repertoires in COVID-19. Method: immunoSEQ multiplex PCR; TCRdb's copy keeps in-frame clones and lacks some. The data hold 150,000 or so clones, with approximately 82% observed a single time. Sequencing input: PBMCs or T cells enriched from blood (not recorded which). These receptors were obtained from a man in his 60s who had recovered from COVID-19. Each CDR3 is given with its conserved first and last residue. D genes are given only for firm matches. Expanded clones are given a class, and other clones once, few, many or no size at all.

clone size	V gene	J gene	D gene	CDR3 DNA	CDR3 protein
.	TRBV11-1	TRBJ2-5	TRBD1	TGTGCCAGCAGCGGGCGGACAGGGGATCTACAGACCCAGTACTTC	CASSGRTGDLQTQYF
many	TRBV6-5	TRBJ2-2	.	TGTGCCAGCAGTTATGGGGTAGCGGCGAACACCGGGGAGCTGTTTTTT	CASSYGVAANTGELFF
.	TRBV5-8	TRBJ2-3	.	TGTGCCAGCAGCTTAATGGTAGGAGAGCTTCTCACAGATACGCAGTATTTT	CASSLMVGELLTDTQYF
.	TRBV7-9	TRBJ1-1	TRBD1	TGTGCCAGCAGTACCGGGACAGGGGGCTTGAACACTGAAGCTTTCTTT	CASSTGTGGLNTEAFF
.	TRBV3-1/TRBV3-2	TRBJ2-3	TRBD2	TGTGCCAGCAGCCAAGGGCTAGCGGGGGGCACAGATACGCAGTATTTT	CASSQGLAGGTDTQYF
.	TRBV24-1	TRBJ2-1	TRBD2	TGTGCCACCAGTTCCTTAGTGGGGGGGAGGTACAATGAGCAGTTCTTC	CATSSLVGGRYNEQFF
.	TRBV28	TRBJ1-5	.	TGTGCCAGCAGTTTAAACGGGCAGCCCCAGCATTTT	CASSLNGQPQHF
.	TRBV12-5	TRBJ2-3	.	TGTGCTAGTGGTTTGGTACTTGGGACTAGCACAGATACGCAGTATTTT	CASGLVLGTSTDTQYF
.	TRBV6-5	TRBJ2-1	.	TGTGCCAGCAGTTACTCCGAGTGGCGGGATGAGCAGTTCTTC	CASSYSEWRDEQFF
.	TRBV6-1	TRBJ1-5	.	TGTGCCAGCAGTGAACCCACAGGGTCCGTGCCCCAGCATTTT	CASSEPTGSVPQHF
.	TRBV10-3	TRBJ1-6	.	TGTGCCTCTGCGGGAAGGGAACTAGGGAATTCACCCCTCCACTTT	CASAGRELGNSPLHF
once	TRBV6-5	TRBJ2-7	TRBD2	TGTGCCAGCAGTTACTCGAGCGGGGTTGGGAGCGAGCAGTACTTC	CASSYSSGVGSEQYF
.	TRBV5-4	TRBJ2-3	TRBD2	TGTGCCAGCAGCCAAGGACTAGCGGGAGTGACAGATACGCAGTATTTT	CASSQGLAGVTDTQYF
once	TRBV6-5	TRBJ1-1	.	TGTGCCAGCAGTTACTCTCCACCCAGGGTTGGCACTGAAGCTTTCTTT	CASSYSPPRVGTEAFF
.	TRBV28	TRBJ1-2	.	TGTGCCAGCATAGGAGGGCTTGACTATGGCTACACCTTC	CASIGGLDYGYTF
.	TRBV5-1	TRBJ2-3	TRBD2	TGCGCCAGCAGCTTGGCTGTTCTGGGACTAGCGAGCACAGATACGCAGTATTTT	CASSLAVLGLASTDTQYF
.	TRBV6-5	TRBJ2-7	TRBD1	TGTGCCAGCAGTTACTACGTGACAGGGCAATACGAGCAGTACTTC	CASSYYVTGQYEQYF
once	TRBV6-5	TRBJ2-3	.	TGTGCCAGCGGGTGGGGGGGCTCAGATACGCAGTATTTT	CASGWGGSDTQYF
.	TRBV18	TRBJ1-5	.	TGTGCCAGCTCACTCGGACAAAATCAGCCCCAGCATTTT	CASSLGQNQPQHF
.	TRBV5-1	TRBJ2-1	TRBD1	TGCGCCAGCAGTTTCAGCCCCGGGACAGGGCTTAATGAGCAGTTCTTC	CASSFSPGTGLNEQFF
.	TRBV20-1	TRBJ1-4	TRBD1	TGCAGTGCTAGTCCGGGACAGGGGAATGAAAAACTGTTTTTT	CSASPGQGNEKLFF
.	TRBV6-5	TRBJ2-1	.	TGTGCCAGCAGACCCTGGGGCGGTGAGCAGTTCTTC	CASRPWGGEQFF
once	TRBV4-2	TRBJ2-5	TRBD2	TGTGCCAGCAGCCAAGATTGGGGCCGACTAGCGGGGGGTTCGGGGGAGACCCAGTACTTC	CASSQDWGRLAGGSGETQYF
.	TRBV11-2	TRBJ1-4	.	TGTGCCAGCAGCTTAGTGACAGCCGAAAAACTGTTTTTT	CASSLVTAEKLFF
.	TRBV28	TRBJ2-7	TRBD1	TGTGCCAGCAGGCCGCCGGGACAGGGGGTCTACGAGCAGTACTTC	CASRPPGQGVYEQYF
.	TRBV5-5	TRBJ2-3	.	TGTGCCGTAGCGGCGGGTAGCACAGATACGCAGTATTTT	CAVAAGSTDTQYF
.	TRBV9	TRBJ1-1	TRBD1	TGTGCCAGCAGCGCCATCTCGACAGGGCACACTGAAGCTTTCTTT	CASSAISTGHTEAFF
.	TRBV2	TRBJ2-2	TRBD2	TGTGCCAGCAGTCTAGCGGGAGTAAGCACCGGGGAGCTGTTTTTT	CASSLAGVSTGELFF
.	TRBV5-3	TRBJ2-7	.	TGTGCCAGAAGCTTGTACGGGTCAGCTAAGGCACACTACGAGCAGTACTTC	CARSLYGSAKAHYEQYF